The 13 T cell receptor beta chains given below trace back to one sample, sequenced in a study of CD8 T cells in Susac syndrome. RNA, at about 0.45 to 1 ug, was reverse transcribed with random hexamers. TCRdb re-derived calls from the immunoSEQ multiplex PCR reads in MiXCR, one entry per CDR3 protein. The sample holds around 120,000 distinct CDR3 sequences; roughly 94% are singletons and the top ten take around 0.12%. What was sequenced was CD4+ T cells from PBMCs. Receptors originate from a human donor with multiple sclerosis.

CDR3 sequence: CASGPSRQEQFF. The DNA for the CDR3 is TGTGCTAGCGGCCCCTCCAGACAGGAGCAGTTCTTC. V is TRBV7-7 and J is TRBJ2-1; maybe TRBD2 (6 bases). Germline CDR1 SSHAT, CDR2 FNYEAQ (reference sequence). The CDR3 loop spans 12 amino acids.

The V call is TRBV7-2, the J call TRBJ2-1, with 15 bases identical to TRBD2. The V gene end was trimmed by 6 bases and the J gene end by 15 bases; junction bases not matched to a gene: 15. CDR1 and CDR2 (germline): SGHTA, FQGNSA. The CDR3 spans 16 residues. In nucleotides, the CDR3 is TGTGCCAGCAGGCCCGGACTAGCGGGGGGGAGAAGGTCGTGGTTCTTC. Protein sequence: CASRPGLAGGRRSWFF. Based on the CDR3 plus reference TRBV7-2 and TRBJ2-1, the full variable domain is GAGVSQSPSNKVTEKGKDVELRCDPISGHTALYWYRQSLGQGLEFLIYFQGNSAPDKSGLPSDRFSAERTGGSVSTLTIQRTQQEDSAVYLCASRPGLAGGRRSWFFGPGTRLTVL.

This clonotype has only one observation. This chain uses TRBV12-3 or TRBV12-4 with TRBJ1-5; the D is unclear. Trimming removed 2 bases at V and 3 bases at J, with 11 bases between. The CDR3 consists of 15 residues. This CDR3 reads CASSLMSASNQPQHF. The CDR3 DNA is TGTGCCAGCAGTTTAATGTCCGCCTCCAATCAGCCCCAGCATTTT.

The chain joins TRBV6-2 or TRBV6-3 to TRBJ2-1; 11 bases line up with TRBD2. Germline loops: CDR1 MNHEY, CDR2 SVGEGT. The CDR3 runs to 18 residues. V gave up 7 bases and J gave up 0 bases; unmatched junction bases: 11. The CDR3 here is CASTPTLAGGSSYNEQFF. The DNA of the CDR3 is TGTGCCAGCACCCCTACTTTAGCGGGGGGGAGCTCCTACAATGAGCAGTTCTTC.

This chain connects TRBV30 to TRBJ1-5, with TRBD1 matching 7 bases. V lost 5 bases, J lost 0 bases, and 1 base stayed unmatched. The V gene's germline CDR1 is GTSNPN and CDR2 SVGIG (reference sequence). This CDR3 spans 13 amino acids. The CDR3 DNA follows: TGTGCCTGGCAGGGGGATAGCAATCAGCCCCAGCATTTT. Translation gives CAWQGDSNQPQHF.

V gene TRBV2 combines with J gene TRBJ2-6, with 8 bases matching TRBD1. This CDR3 has 16 residues. V trimming: 5 bases; J trimming: 0 bases; junction bases outside the gene matches: 3. In germline, CDR1 is SNHLY, CDR2 FYNNEI. CDR3 region: CASSRTGLSGANVLTF. DNA of the CDR3: TGTGCCAGCAGTCGGACAGGGCTCTCTGGGGCCAACGTCCTGACTTTC.

The J gene is TRBJ1-1, the V gene TRBV18; D call uncertain. In germline, CDR1 is KGHSH, CDR2 LQKENI. The CDR3 consists of 13 residues. V was shortened by 5 bases and J by 2 bases, with 9 bases between the two germline ends. CDR3 bases: TGTGCCAGCTCAATAGGCGAAAACACTGAAGCTTTCTTT. As protein: CASSIGENTEAFF.

This chain links TRBV18 with TRBJ2-2; 9 nucleotides agree with TRBD2. The CDR3 consists of 17 residues. V shed 4 bases, J shed 5 bases, and the junction held 11 bases outside the gene matches. The germline V gene has CDR1 KGHSH and CDR2 LQKENI. In DNA form, the CDR3 reads TGTGCCAGCTCACTGATGCGGGGACTAGCAACTACCGGGGAGCTGTTTTTT. Its translation is CASSLMRGLATTGELFF. Combining the CDR3 with reference TRBV18 and TRBJ2-2 gives the whole variable domain NAGVMQNPRHLVRRRGQEARLRCSPMKGHSHVYWYRQLPEEGLKFMVYLQKENIIDESGMPKERFSAEFPKEGPSILRIQQVVRGDSAAYFCASSLMRGLATTGELFFGEGSRLTVL.

V usage is TRBV20-1 and J usage is TRBJ2-7; D gene unclear. The V gene lost 3 bases and the J gene lost 5 bases, with 17 bases spanning the gap. Germline V CDR1 and CDR2: DFQATT, SNEGSKA (reference sequence). CDR3 length: 14 amino acids. This CDR3 is CSASAPGRRDEQYF. CDR3 sequence (DNA): TGCAGTGCTAGCGCTCCGGGCCGACGCGACGAGCAGTACTTC.

The genes are TRBV2 and TRBJ1-1, with 9 bases aligning to TRBD1. Germline assignment: CDR1 SNHLY and CDR2 FYNNEI. The J segment lost 8 bases and the V segment lost 3 bases, leaving 4 bases of the junction unmatched. This CDR3 has 13 amino acids. The CDR3: CASSDPGTGEAFF. DNA of the CDR3: TGTGCCAGCAGTGACCCCGGGACAGGGGAAGCTTTCTTT.

This clonotype appeared once. The chain links TRBV7-9 to TRBJ1-2, with D uncertain. Trimming removed 5 bases at V and 8 bases at J, with 12 bases between. The CDR3 contains 12 residues. CDR1 and CDR2 (germline): SEHNR, FQNEAQ (reference sequence). The CDR3 spells CASSPSSQGYTF. Written as DNA, the CDR3 is TGTGCCAGCAGCCCCAGCAGTCAAGGCTACACCTTC.

V usage is TRBV27 and J usage is TRBJ1-2; D is possibly TRBD1 (5 bases). The CDR3 runs to 15 residues. CDR1 MNHEY and CDR2 SMNVEV come from the germline V gene (reference sequence). The V end lost 11 bases, the J end lost 2 bases, and 21 bases lay between the germline ends. In DNA, the CDR3 is TGTGCCTCCAGAACCCCCCGAGGGGCCAACTATGGCTACACCTTC. Amino acids: CASRTPRGANYGYTF.

The V and J genes are TRBV5-1 and TRBJ2-3, with TRBD1 as a possible D gene (6 bases). Trimming removed 4 bases at V and 5 bases at J, with 20 bases between. The germline gives CDR1 SGHRS, CDR2 YFSETQ. CDR3 length: 16 amino acids. CDR3 nucleotides: TGCGCCAGCAGCAGCATGGGACAAGGGTCAGGAGATACGCAGTATTTT. This encodes CASSSMGQGSGDTQYF.